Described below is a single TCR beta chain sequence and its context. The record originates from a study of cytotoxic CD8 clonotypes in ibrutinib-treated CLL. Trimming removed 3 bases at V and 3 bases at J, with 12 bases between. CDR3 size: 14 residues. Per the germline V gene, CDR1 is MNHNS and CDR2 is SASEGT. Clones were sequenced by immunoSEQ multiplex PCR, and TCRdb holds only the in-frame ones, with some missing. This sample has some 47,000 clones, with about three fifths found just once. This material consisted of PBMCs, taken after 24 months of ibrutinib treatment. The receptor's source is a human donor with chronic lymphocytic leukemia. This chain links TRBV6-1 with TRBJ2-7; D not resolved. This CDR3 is CASSELGNVYEQYF. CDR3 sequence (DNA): TGTGCCAGCAGTGAGTTGGGGAACGTCTACGAGCAGTACTTC.